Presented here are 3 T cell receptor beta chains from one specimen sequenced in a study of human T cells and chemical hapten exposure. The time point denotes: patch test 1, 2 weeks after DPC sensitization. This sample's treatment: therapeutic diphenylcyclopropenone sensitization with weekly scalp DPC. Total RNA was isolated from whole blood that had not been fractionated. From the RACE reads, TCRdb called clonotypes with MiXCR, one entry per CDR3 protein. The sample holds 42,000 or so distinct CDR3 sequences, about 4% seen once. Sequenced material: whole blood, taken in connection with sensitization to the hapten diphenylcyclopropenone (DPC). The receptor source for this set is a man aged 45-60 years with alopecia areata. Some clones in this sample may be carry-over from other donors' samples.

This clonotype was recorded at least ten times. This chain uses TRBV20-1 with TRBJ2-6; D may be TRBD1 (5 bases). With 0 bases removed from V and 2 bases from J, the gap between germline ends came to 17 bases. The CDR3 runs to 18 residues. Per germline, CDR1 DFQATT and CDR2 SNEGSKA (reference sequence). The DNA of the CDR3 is TGCAGTGCTAGAGATGAGAGTAGGGGAAGAACTGGGGCCAACGTCCTGACTTTC. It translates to CSARDESRGRTGANVLTF.

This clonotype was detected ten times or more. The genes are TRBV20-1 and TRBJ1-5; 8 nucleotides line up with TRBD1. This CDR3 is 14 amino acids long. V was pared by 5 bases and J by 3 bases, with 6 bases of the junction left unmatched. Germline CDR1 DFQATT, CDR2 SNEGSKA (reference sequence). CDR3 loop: CSAWDRTFNQPQHF. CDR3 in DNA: TGCAGTGCTTGGGACAGGACCTTCAATCAGCCCCAGCATTTT.

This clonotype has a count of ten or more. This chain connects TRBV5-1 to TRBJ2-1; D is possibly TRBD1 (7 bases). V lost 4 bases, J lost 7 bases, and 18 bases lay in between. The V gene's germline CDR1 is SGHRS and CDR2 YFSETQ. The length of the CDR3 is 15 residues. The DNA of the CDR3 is TGCGCCAGCAGCCCCACCCAGACAGGGACTAATGAGCAGTTCTTC. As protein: CASSPTQTGTNEQFF.